This T cell receptor beta chain was recorded in a study of cytomegalovirus exposure and HLA in healthy donors (dated by TCRdb to about 2017). In the study overall: An earlier analysis of under 600 of the donors reported 250 to 350 Gb of sequence data and 120 million or so unique TCR beta sequences from 150 million to 200 million T cells. In a later analysis, previously published TCR beta repertoires from 670 or so donors were re-analyzed and high-resolution HLA genotyping was added so that TCR occurrence patterns could be studied. HLA typing covered class I and class II loci at four-digit resolution. The number of typed donors differed by locus: about 620-630 for A, B, C, DRB1 and DQB1; some 500 for DQA1; roughly 600 for DPA1; and roughly 470 for DPB1. Donor age, sex, ethnicity and CMV serostatus were compiled together with the repertoire data. A separate validation cohort of about 110 different subjects was used in addition to the 666-subject first cohort. The aim of the study was to test whether cataloging public T cell receptors could identify signatures of past pathogen exposure. About 5 DR-DQ haplotypes were handled as single units for association and clustering, since linkage in the cohort was strong. All discovery cohort repertoires had been generated using a single sequencing platform. In the later analysis, no new phenotypic data were used to find candidate immune exposures; instead, reliance was placed on TCR beta sequences and their occurrence across donors. Using immunosequencing, the study profiled T cell repertoires from about 620 subjects and related those repertoires to cytomegalovirus serostatus. A later genetic analysis used genome-wide SNP genotypes for about 55% of the 666 donors, treating that subset as a discovery cohort. On average, around 240,000 unique TCR beta nucleotide sequences were sequenced per donor among roughly 430 genotyped donors of the cohort, with approximately 18% of those sequences being non-productive. The study combined high-throughput TCR immunosequencing, statistical association of individual TCRs with disease status, and machine learning to predict cytomegalovirus infection status. To decide whether each TCR beta V gene segment behaved as functional or pseudogenic, an earlier analysis of 587 of the donors relied on high-throughput TCR beta sequencing. The genetic ancestry cluster associated with self-reported Caucasian donors included around 76% of the 398 genotyped donors. Approximately 300 gigabases of sequencing data and 70 million to 95 million unique TCR sequences made up an early release that covered several hundred HLA-typed donors.

The method behind the library was the immunoSEQ multiplex PCR assay. For the multiplex PCR, a mixture combining 60 forward primers for TCR Vbeta segments and 13 reverse primers for TCR Jbeta segments was used. The CDR3 region of rearranged TCR beta genes was amplified from genomic DNA with a multiplex PCR assay. The amplified TCR beta libraries were sequenced on the Illumina HiSeq System as 87-base-pair reads. The published analysis was carried out like this. In a later analysis, around 80 million unique TCR beta chains were counted across the roughly 700 repertoires, and roughly 9.9 million of these chains were shared by at least two donors. A nearest-neighbor algorithm error-corrected the raw reads and collapsed the reads into unique sequences, merging closely related sequences to remove PCR and sequencing errors. To assign V, D and J gene segments, CDR3 sequences were aligned to IMGT reference sequences. For a sequence to be retained, at least a six-nucleotide match to both a V gene segment and a J gene segment was required. Rearrangements were classified as productive when the CDR3 lacked stop codons and remained in frame with V and J, and all other rearrangements were classified as non-productive. Following IMGT convention, CDR3 was defined as the stretch from the second conserved V-encoded cysteine up to the conserved J-encoded phenylalanine. The earlier analysis of some 600 of the donors excluded sequences that lacked an unambiguous match to a single V gene segment. An earlier analysis of a few hundred of the donors classified V segments as functional when productive rearrangements were above 56.7% and as segregating when the standard deviation between donors was above 5%. A statistical classification framework was built to diagnose cytomegalovirus status from the catalog of TCR beta chain sequences. In a later analysis, V and J genes were assigned by comparing TCR nucleotide sequences against IMGT/GENE-DB human TR gene sequences. The TCRdist pipeline was used in a later analysis to assign CDR3 sequences and most-parsimonious VDJ recombination scenarios. In a later analysis, each TCR beta chain was defined by its CDR3 amino acid sequence together with its V-gene family, and reads without a unique V-gene family were excluded. A later analysis removed 550 to 700 highly shared, low-generation-probability nucleotide sequences to deal with suspected cross-contamination and a sequencing artifact. A later analysis calculated a clonal expansion index for each public chain from normalized within-repertoire ranks of inferred template counts. In a later analysis, generation probabilities were computed using a VDJ recombination model fitted to out-of-frame rearrangements, and the results were checked against IGoR. Hypergeometric tests were used in a later analysis to score TCR-TCR, TCR-HLA and TCR-CMV co-occurrence, with a repertoire-size bias correction applied to the TCR pairs. False discovery rates were estimated in a later analysis by permuting HLA or CMV assignments 20 times. In a later analysis, co-occurring TCRs were grouped using DBSCAN, with TCRdist sequence similarity added in when clustering inside HLA-allele-positive subsets. Repertoires with fewer than 30,000 or more than 120,000 public chains, plus five repertoires with anomalous nucleotide sharing, were excluded from co-occurrence clustering. Not all clones reach the TCRdb copy of this immuneACCESS table, which keeps in-frame sequences only. Checked studies attribute under half of the gap to unresolved V genes and leave the rest unexplained. V and J calls and clone size are as listed in that table; D and trimming were resolved from the DNA. The sample table records 150,000 or so clones; approximately 78% of these occur just once. The top ten hold under 4% of the sample.

Overall results and qualifications from the work: V-gene and J-gene trimming of TCR beta chains was associated with a missense DCLRE1C variant in a later genetic analysis, and the association was replicated in an independent cohort. Only TCR beta chains were sequenced in this cohort, and the absence of alpha or paired-chain data limited detectable features. A further reported finding was that TCR beta sequences accurately predicted the HLA-A and HLA-B alleles for most subjects in the first cohort. In an earlier analysis of approximately 600 of the donors, most TCR beta V segments were observed in productive rearrangements about 90% or about 30% of the time, broadly matching IMGT annotations. When HLA alleles, especially DR and DQ, strongly co-occurred, TCR associations were difficult to assign to individual alleles. Correlated functional status among segregating V segments might reflect linkage disequilibrium, but an unknown experimental factor could not be ruled out. A group of highly shared sequence variants was considered likely to be a technical artifact of the sequencing pipeline. Most TCR sequences were observed very rarely across donors, whereas some public TCRs were present in many individuals. The study gave a list of about 150 TCR beta chains associated with cytomegalovirus. In a later analysis, HLA-associated TCR beta chains showed more clonal expansion and lower generation probabilities than non-associated chains that were equally common. In a later analysis, most CMV-associated TCR beta chains were found to appear HLA-restricted, with HLA associations seemingly driven largely by CMV exposure. The earlier analysis of 587 of the donors excluded 15 to 20 rarely observed V segments, including chromosome 9 orphons, because counts were too low. According to a later analysis, parvovirus B19, influenza, CMV and Epstein-Barr virus appeared linked to several top co-occurrence clusters. A later analysis found that TCR association rates varied across HLA loci, with DRB1 alleles showing the most associated TCRs and HLA-C alleles the fewest. The only immune exposure information available for the cohort was CMV serostatus. A later genetic analysis reported fewer N-insertions in productive TCRs among donors in an Asian-associated ancestry cluster than the 666-donor mean. The 87-base-pair reads could not distinguish some IMGT-functional V segments, including TRBV6-2 and TRBV6-3, so those segments were excluded. Cytomegalovirus status was reported to be diagnosed by the classifier with high specificity and sensitivity in both the original and validation cohorts. HLA typing was unavailable for some donors at each locus, so association tests used only the typed subset. A later analysis associated 16,951 TCR beta sequences with specific HLA alleles at a false discovery rate of 0.05. The authors suggested that the approach could potentially be extended to other disease states and immunological phenotypes. The presence/absence analyses assumed that sequencing depth was roughly uniform across donors, and that assumption may not be true. In vitro tests confirmed that three of the cytomegalovirus-associated TCR beta chains recognize cytomegalovirus antigens.

CDR1 and CDR2 are read off the germline V gene (reference sequence) as WNHNN and SYGVQD. Trimming accounts for 3 bases at V and 6 bases at J, while the number of junction bases matched to no gene is 7. Counted from cysteine to phenylalanine, this CDR3 has 14 amino acids. Only the CDR3 region is kept as DNA, spanning 42 bases read in frame from base 1. On this clone: Its binding antigen is unknown. The record has no base qualities; no much larger clone is one base away.

The cohort comprised fewer than 750 healthy bone marrow donors. At the time of sampling, every cohort member was nominally healthy, though immune exposures that went unrecorded were likely present. The donor tested CMV seronegative and was one of the 352 seronegative cohort members. A peripheral blood sample was provided by each donor, and peripheral blood mononuclear cells were used for TCR beta sequencing. The Qiagen DNeasy Blood Extraction Kit was used to extract genomic DNA from the blood cell samples. The chain employs TRBV10-1 and TRBJ1-1; 7 bases in between match TRBD1. Sequenced input: PBMCs. The receptor was derived from a woman aged 35 to 49 in good health and CMV-seronegative. The CDR3 in this case is CASSEDRVVPEAFF. The DNA reads TGCGCCAGCAGTGAAGACAGGGTGGTTCCTGAAGCTTTCTTT.